This TCR beta chain was found in a study of OX40 agonist ivuxolimab in advanced cancers. About the investigation overall: Ivuxolimab was an agonistic, fully human IgG2 monoclonal antibody directed against OX40 (CD134), a costimulatory receptor. Intravenous ivuxolimab was administered to patients every 2 weeks at six dose levels: 0.01, 0.1, 0.3, 1.5, 3 and 10 mg/kg. Of the approximately 50 patients in dose escalation, about 20 had hepatocellular carcinoma, about 15 had melanoma, 9 had renal cell carcinoma and 9 had head and neck cancer. The paper covers the monotherapy dose-escalation part of the phase I ivuxolimab trial, which included N of about 50 patients. Partial responses occurred in three dose-escalation patients, of whom one had hepatocellular carcinoma and two had cutaneous melanoma. The purpose of peripheral TCRbeta sequencing was to test whether ivuxolimab changed TCR sequence diversity and led to clonal T-cell expansion. In the dose-escalation cohort, approximately 80% of patients were male, and the mean age was approximately 60 years with a range of roughly 23 to 79. Patients were allowed to have had prior anti-PD-1, anti-PD-L1 or anti-CTLA-4 therapy, and roughly two fifths of the dose-escalation patients had been treated with checkpoint inhibitors. Study-wide conclusions, independent of this receptor: Low levels of normalized T-cell clonal expansion were also shown by some nonresponding patients. The antigen specificity of the clonally expanded peripheral T cells was not determined. After ivuxolimab, expanded clones were on average more numerous among CD8+ T cells than among CD4+ T cells. At doses from 0.1 to 3.0 mg/kg, clonal expansion was seen in both CD4+ and CD8+ blood T cells between baseline and week 6. In the 0.1-3.0 mg/kg groups, partial responders were among the patients with the lowest normalized peripheral clonal expansion, particularly in CD8+ T cells.

From the cysteine through the phenylalanine, the CDR3 covers 13 amino acids. The entry retains the CDR3 DNA only, 39 bases that are in frame from base 1. The germline V gene (reference sequence) supplies CDR1 GTSNPN and CDR2 SVGIG. V is cut by 4 bases and J by 5 bases, and the space between the germline ends is 13 bases. Patients with a history of autoimmune disease or receiving systemic immunosuppression were excluded from the trial. Peripheral blood for TCR sequencing was collected from all dose cohorts at baseline, on cycle 4 day 1, and on cycle 7 day 1. Samples were obtained from an open-label, multicenter, first-in-human phase I dose-escalation trial of ivuxolimab. Adults with locally advanced or metastatic melanoma, renal cell carcinoma, hepatocellular carcinoma or head and neck squamous cell carcinoma were enrolled in the trial. CD4+ and CD8+ T cells were sorted separately from peripheral blood before TCR sequencing.

With regard to this clone: Its target antigen remains unknown. Base qualities are not at hand, and no much larger clone is one base apart.

To sequence the TCRbeta CDR3 region, genomic DNA was isolated from the sorted cells. TCRbeta CDR3 regions were sequenced using the immunoSEQ Assay. TCRdb's version of the immuneACCESS table is confined to in-frame rearrangements and falls short of the full clone set. An unresolved V gene accounts for under half of the shortfall where checked; the remainder is of unknown origin. Across this sample there are tens of thousands of clones, with 85% to 90% seen only once. Clones ranked in the top ten supply 0.4% to 0.65% of the sample. The chain is assembled from TRBV30 and TRBJ2-3; the D gene is possibly TRBD2, with 6 bases matching. This TCR derives from an adult with an advanced solid tumor such as melanoma, head and neck, liver or kidney cancer. Sequencing used CD4+ or CD8+ T cells sorted from blood, obtained in a trial of the OX40 agonist ivuxolimab. The DNA sequence follows: TGTGCCTGGAAACTAGCCCGCGGAGATACGCAGTATTTT. Its amino acids are CAWKLARGDTQYF. The reference TRBV30 and TRBJ2-3 proteins fill in what lies around the CDR3, so the full variable domain reads SQTIHQWPATLVQPVGSPLSLECTVEGTSNPNLYWYRQAAGRGLQLLFYSVGIGQISSEVPQNLSASRPQDRQFILSSKKLLLSDSGFYLCAWKLARGDTQYFGPGTRLTVL.